One and the same sample provided the 6 T cell receptor beta chains below, sequenced in a study of CD8+ T cells in alopecia areata. Extraction and reverse transcription of RNA yielded cDNA as the sequencing template. TCRdb's copy holds only in-frame clones and misses some; the assay was immunoSEQ multiplex PCR. The table lists 30,000 to 35,000 clones, roughly half of them singletons. The sequenced sample consisted of NKG2D-high CD8+ T cells sorted from blood. Source of these receptors: a human donor with alopecia areata.

The chain couples TRBV7-2 to TRBJ2-1; D gene uncertain. Germline-derived CDR1 and CDR2 are SGHTA and FQGNSA. The CDR3 totals 12 residues. V dropped 4 bases and J dropped 6 bases, with 7 bases sitting between them. CDR3 sequence reads: CASSSASNEQFF. CDR3 nucleotides: TGTGCCAGCAGCTCCGCTAGCAATGAGCAGTTCTTC.

The chain recombines TRBV28 with TRBJ2-2, with D uncertain. Per germline, CDR1 MDHEN and CDR2 SYDVKM. V shed 1 base and J shed 4 bases, with 7 bases lying between them. This CDR3 comprises 14 residues. The CDR3 region is CASSLFTLTGELFF. CDR3 DNA sequence: TGTGCCAGCAGTTTATTCACCCTCACCGGGGAGCTGTTTTTT.

The CDR3 here is CASSAGPFTDTQYF. The CDR3 nucleotides are TGTGCCAGCAGCGCAGGTCCGTTCACAGATACGCAGTATTTT. V is TRBV9 and J is TRBJ2-3; unclear D gene. Trimming took 3 bases from V and 2 from J, leaving 10 bases between them. This CDR3 spans 14 amino acids. The germline V gene encodes CDR1 SGDLS and CDR2 YYNGEE.

The chain combines TRBV2 with TRBJ2-4; D ambiguous. The V end was cut by 5 bases, the J end by 7 bases, with 15 bases between. The length of the CDR3 is 14 residues. The germline gives CDR1 SNHLY, CDR2 FYNNEI. This chain's CDR3 is CASSFGVDRNIQYF. CDR3 bases: TGTGCCAGCAGTTTTGGGGTCGATCGGAACATTCAGTACTTC.

V usage is TRBV9 and J usage is TRBJ1-2, with TRBD1 matching over 8 bases. CDR1 is SGDLS, CDR2 YYNGEE, per germline. With 3 bases clipped from V and 4 bases from J, the junction kept 11 bases outside the gene matches. The CDR3 sequence is 16 residues long. The CDR3 loop is CASSAFDQGALYGYTF. DNA for the CDR3: TGTGCCAGCAGCGCGTTTGATCAGGGGGCCCTCTATGGCTACACCTTC.

The rearrangement uses TRBV6-4 and TRBJ1-1, with D perhaps TRBD1 (5 bases). Germline V gives CDR1 MRHNA, CDR2 SNTAGT. The CDR3 contains 13 residues. Trimming removed 6 bases from V and 2 bases from J, with 10 bases in between. The CDR3, as DNA: TGTGCCAGCAGCCGGGGGGTTAACACTGAAGCTTTCTTT. Residues: CASSRGVNTEAFF.